This is a list of T cell receptor beta chains from one sample in a study of shared clonotypes between healthy human individuals. Sequencing used immunoSEQ multiplex PCR; TCRdb keeps in-frame clones, though not all of them. The table has millions of clones, 90% to 95% seen once; the top ten hold 0.13%. The material sequenced was naive CD4+ T cells sorted from blood. The receptors were gathered from a man between 18 and 29 years old in good health. Each CDR3 is given with its conserved first and last residue. Fields, in order: clone size, V gene, D gene, J gene, CDR3 protein, CDR3 DNA. The D gene is left open where the match is weak. A clone size is listed for some rows: how often the clone was seen (once, few, many), or a class if it is expanded.

>few|TRBV5-1|NA|TRBJ2-1
CASSLAPSNEQFF
TGCGCCAGCAGCTTGGCCCCTAGCAATGAGCAGTTCTTC
>NA|TRBV27|TRBD2|TRBJ2-7
CASTPVGGGRVHEQYF
TGTGCCAGCACTCCGGTGGGTGGCGGGAGAGTCCACGAGCAGTACTTC
>NA|TRBV10-2|NA|TRBJ2-1
CASSDPTGPPGNEQFF
TGCGCCAGCAGCGATCCGACAGGCCCCCCAGGGAATGAGCAGTTCTTC
>NA|TRBV6-6|TRBD2|TRBJ2-4
CASSLGGRNIQYF
TGTGCCAGCAGTTTGGGGGGGAGGAACATTCAGTACTTC
>NA|TRBV28|TRBD1|TRBJ2-7
CASKSTGGGRNEQYF
TGTGCCAGCAAGAGTACAGGGGGCGGGAGAAACGAGCAGTACTTC
>once|TRBV2|NA|TRBJ2-3
CASSPEGRTDTQYF
TGTGCCAGCAGCCCCGAAGGACGGACAGATACGCAGTATTTT
>NA|TRBV29-1|NA|TRBJ2-1
CSVEQTPSYNEQFF
TGCAGCGTTGAACAGACTCCCTCCTACAATGAGCAGTTCTTC
>NA|TRBV2|NA|TRBJ2-5
CASSAWTVSIETQYF
TGTGCCAGCAGTGCCTGGACAGTATCGATAGAGACCCAGTACTTC
>NA|TRBV6-6|NA|TRBJ1-2
CASSSPGGTLGYTF
TGTGCCAGCAGTAGCCCCGGGGGTACCTTGGGCTACACCTTC
>NA|TRBV30|NA|TRBJ2-3
CAWSWARGTDTQYF
TGTGCCTGGAGTTGGGCGCGGGGAACAGATACGCAGTATTTT
>NA|TRBV27|NA|TRBJ1-2
CASSPTNSVGLRGYTF
TGTGCCAGCAGTCCCACTAACAGTGTGGGCTTGCGTGGCTACACCTTC
>NA|TRBV28|TRBD1|TRBJ2-7
CASSPGDRGQRAYEQYF
TGTGCCAGCAGTCCTGGGGACAGGGGGCAGAGGGCCTACGAGCAGTACTTC
>once|TRBV2|NA|TRBJ1-1
CASRPAQVMPAFF
TGTGCCAGCAGGCCCGCCCAGGTTATGCCGGCTTTCTTT
>NA|TRBV15|NA|TRBJ2-3
CATSRGGLASTDTQYF
TGTGCCACCAGCAGAGGCGGGCTAGCGAGCACAGATACGCAGTATTTT
>once|TRBV2|TRBD2|TRBJ2-3
CASTPRRASGGTDTQYF
TGTGCCAGCACTCCCCGTCGGGCTAGCGGGGGCACAGATACGCAGTATTTT
>NA|TRBV7-9|NA|TRBJ2-1
CASSRHWGGYNEQFF
TGTGCCAGCAGCCGTCATTGGGGCGGTTACAATGAGCAGTTCTTC
>NA|TRBV20-1|NA|TRBJ2-1
CSAKTAGEQFF
TGCAGTGCTAAAACCGCCGGTGAGCAGTTCTTC
>NA|TRBV19|TRBD1|TRBJ2-7
CASRPLGTGEQYF
TGTGCCAGTAGACCCCTCGGGACAGGAGAGCAGTACTTC
>NA|TRBV14|TRBD1|TRBJ2-3
CASSQDTGGPILFADTQYF
TGTGCCAGCAGCCAAGATACAGGGGGCCCGATTTTATTTGCAGATACGCAGTATTTT
>NA|TRBV4-1|NA|TRBJ2-1
CASSPADRDNEQFF
TGCGCCAGCAGCCCGGCGGACCGAGACAATGAGCAGTTCTTC
>NA|TRBV11-2|TRBD1|TRBJ2-7
CASSTGTGKTYF
TGTGCCAGCAGCACCGGGACAGGGAAGACTTACTTC
>NA|TRBV11-3|TRBD1|TRBJ2-1
CASSPGTGGFGKQFF
TGTGCCAGCAGCCCCGGGACAGGGGGTTTCGGGAAGCAGTTCTTC
>NA|TRBV6-5|NA|TRBJ2-7
CASRWAGTGEQYF
TGTGCCAGCCGATGGGCAGGGACGGGAGAGCAGTACTTC
>NA|TRBV15|NA|TRBJ1-5
CATSNPEGTVGQPQHF
TGTGCCACCAGCAACCCCGAAGGGACTGTCGGCCAGCCCCAGCATTTT
>once|TRBV28|TRBD1|TRBJ1-3
CASTSQGAGGNTIYF
TGTGCCAGCACCTCACAGGGGGCGGGAGGAAACACCATATATTTT
>NA|TRBV5-1|NA|TRBJ2-7
CASSLGQGFHEQYF
TGCGCCAGCAGCTTGGGGCAGGGGTTCCACGAGCAGTACTTC
>NA|TRBV6-1|NA|TRBJ1-3
CASSRTAYSGNTIYF
TGTGCCAGCAGTCGGACGGCGTACTCTGGAAACACCATATATTTT
>NA|TRBV4-3|NA|TRBJ1-2
CASSQGGFKGYGYTF
TGCGCCAGCAGCCAAGGTGGATTTAAGGGGTATGGCTACACCTTC
>NA|TRBV9|NA|TRBJ2-3
CASSSEGGQRTDTQYF
TGTGCCAGCAGCTCCGAGGGGGGCCAACGCACAGATACGCAGTATTTT
>NA|TRBV18|NA|TRBJ1-1
CASSKGQNTEAFF
TGTGCCAGCTCAAAGGGACAGAACACTGAAGCTTTCTTT
>NA|TRBV5-6|NA|TRBJ2-1
CASSTNSNEQFF
TGTGCCAGCAGCACAAACAGCAATGAGCAGTTCTTC
>NA|TRBV6-5|NA|TRBJ2-3
CASSLGKGTDTQYF
TGTGCCAGCTCGCTTGGGAAGGGAACAGATACGCAGTATTTT
>NA|TRBV30|NA|TRBJ2-5
CAWSVNEETQYF
TGTGCCTGGAGTGTAAATGAGGAGACCCAGTACTTC
>NA|TRBV10-3|TRBD2|TRBJ2-1
CATLADRRNEQFF
TGTGCCACCCTAGCGGACCGCCGCAATGAGCAGTTCTTC
>NA|TRBV25-1|TRBD1|TRBJ2-7
CASSGGGSTGGPYEQYF
TGTGCCAGCAGTGGCGGAGGGTCGACAGGGGGCCCCTACGAGCAGTACTTC
>NA|TRBV2|NA|TRBJ2-6
CAIDSFAGANVLTF
TGTGCCATCGACAGTTTCGCCGGGGCCAACGTCCTGACTTTC
>NA|TRBV7-9|TRBD1|TRBJ2-1
CASSLSVGLDREFF
TGTGCCAGCAGCTTATCCGTGGGGTTGGACAGGGAGTTCTTC
>NA|TRBV30|NA|TRBJ2-5
CAWNDGVQETQYF
TGTGCCTGGAACGACGGGGTCCAAGAGACCCAGTACTTC
>NA|TRBV2|TRBD1|TRBJ2-1
CASKTRQGVAEQFF
TGTGCCAGCAAGACTCGACAGGGCGTCGCTGAGCAGTTCTTC
>NA|TRBV2|TRBD1|TRBJ2-7
CASNPRDRGIAYEQYF
TGTGCCAGCAATCCCCGGGACAGGGGAATCGCCTACGAGCAGTACTTC
>NA|TRBV10-3|TRBD2|TRBJ2-3
CAISAGTSGTDTQYF
TGTGCCATCAGCGCCGGGACTAGCGGCACAGATACGCAGTATTTT
>NA|TRBV7-9|NA|TRBJ2-7
CASSFSGFYEQYF
TGTGCCAGCAGCTTTTCGGGGTTCTACGAGCAGTACTTC
>NA|TRBV5-6|TRBD1|TRBJ2-7
CASSSGQGAYEQYF
TGTGCCAGCAGCTCGGGACAGGGGGCCTACGAGCAGTACTTC
>NA|TRBV11-3|NA|TRBJ2-5
CASSSRQDKLQETQYF
TGTGCCAGCAGCTCCCGACAGGACAAATTGCAAGAGACCCAGTACTTC